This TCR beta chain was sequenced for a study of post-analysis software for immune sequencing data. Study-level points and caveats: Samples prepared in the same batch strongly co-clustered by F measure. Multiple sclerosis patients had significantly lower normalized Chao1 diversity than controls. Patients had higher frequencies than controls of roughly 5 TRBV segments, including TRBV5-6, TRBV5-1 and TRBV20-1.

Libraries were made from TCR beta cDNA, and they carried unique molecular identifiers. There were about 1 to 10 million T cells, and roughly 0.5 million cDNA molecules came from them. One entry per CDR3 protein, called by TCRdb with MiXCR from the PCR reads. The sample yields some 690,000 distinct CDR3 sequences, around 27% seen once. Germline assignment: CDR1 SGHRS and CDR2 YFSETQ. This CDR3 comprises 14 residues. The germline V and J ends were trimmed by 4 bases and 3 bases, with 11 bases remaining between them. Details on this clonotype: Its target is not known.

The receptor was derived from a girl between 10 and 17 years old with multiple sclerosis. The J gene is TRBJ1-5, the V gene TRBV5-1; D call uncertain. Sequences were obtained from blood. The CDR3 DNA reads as TGCGCCAGCAGCCCCGGACCGAACAATCAGCCCCAGCATTTT. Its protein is CASSPGPNNQPQHF.